This T cell receptor beta chain was captured in a study of OX40 agonist ivuxolimab in advanced cancers. Whole-study context: Across the patients, intravenous ivuxolimab was delivered every 2 weeks at 0.01 to 10 mg/kg. Aged roughly 23 to 80 with a mean of 60 years, they were under 85% male.

Broader study findings: Undetermined was the antigen specificity of the expanded peripheral T cells. Near-lowest levels of clonal expansion characterized partial responders at 0.1-3.0 mg/kg.

Only a few counts were recorded for this clone. Its antigen is still unknown. The CDR3 extends over 15 amino acids. Between the trimmed V and J ends, which lost 5 bases and 4 bases, there was a span of 15 bases. Germline V gives CDR1 SGHVS, CDR2 FQNEAQ. The repertoire was sequenced with immunoSEQ multiplex PCR; TCRdb's copy has only in-frame clones and lacks some. The data hold over 7,500 clones, with just under 70% observed a single time. The TCR comes from an adult with an advanced solid tumor such as melanoma, head and neck, liver or kidney cancer. V is TRBV7-8 and J is TRBJ2-1, with TRBD2 as a possible D gene (5 bases). The material sequenced was CD4+ or CD8+ T cells sorted from blood, taken in a trial of the OX40 agonist ivuxolimab. CDR3 loop: CASSQMAGGYNEQFF. CDR3 DNA: TGTGCCAGCAGCCAAATGGCAGGAGGTTACAATGAGCAGTTCTTC.